The 9 T cell receptor beta chains in this list originate from one sample, sequenced in a study of blood T cells in healthy people across ages (dated by TCRdb to the mid-2010s). Library prep was done by 5' RACE. TCRdb names Illumina HiSeq 2500 as the instrument used. A second PCR of roughly 7 to 12 cycles was run with a J-beta primer mix and a sample-barcoded 5' primer. The raw public reads went through TCRdb reprocessing: fastp at Q25, MiXCR clone calling, in-frame beta chains kept. Rows with a matching CDR3 protein are joined into one entry that keeps the most common DNA and genes. Across this sample there are approximately 1.5 million distinct CDR3 sequences, with about 45% seen only once. The ten most abundant clones make up 4% of the sample. Input material: blood. These receptor sequences come from a young woman in good health.

This rearrangement joins TRBV21-1 to TRBJ1-5; the listed D gene, TRBD1, was not tested against the DNA. TRBV21-1 is an annotated pseudogene. The CDR3 sequence is 17 residues long. CDR3 bases: TGTGCCAGCAGACCCTCGGGACAGGTATTTAGCAATCAGCCCCAGCATTTT. Its protein is CASRPSGQVFSNQPQHF.

Concerning this clonotype: A much larger clone lies one base from this, so it may be a read error. The genes are TRBV7-2 and TRBJ2-5; D is uncertain. Trimming took off 4 bases at V and 5 bases at J, with 8 bases between the two ends. The CDR3 extends over 12 amino acids. Germline CDR1 reads SGHTA; CDR2 reads FQGNSA. In DNA, the CDR3 is TGTGCCAGCAGCTGGGCGACTGAGACCCAGTACTTC. Amino acid sequence: CASSWATETQYF.

This chain links TRBV20-1 with TRBJ2-1; 7 bases agree with TRBD1. This CDR3 comprises 13 residues. V was clipped by 3 bases and J by 8 bases; unmatched bases: 7. Germline V gene data show CDR1 as DFQATT and CDR2 as SNEGSKA (reference sequence). CDR3 coding DNA: TGCAGTGCTAGTCCGCACAGGGGCGATGAGCAGTTCTTC. Translation: CSASPHRGDEQFF.

With regard to this clonotype: A junction boundary mismatches the germline segment, possibly from a read error. The chain recombines TRBV6-5 with TRBJ1-2, with D possibly TRBD1 on 5 matching bases. CDR3 length equals 15 residues. CDR1 MNHEY and CDR2 SVGAGI come from the germline V gene. The CDR3 sequence: CARSYSNSGQRGYTF. The CDR3 DNA sequence: TGTGCCCGCAGTTACTCGAACTCGGGGCAGCGAGGCTACACCTTC.

This clonotype turned up a few times. V is TRBV4-2 and J is TRBJ2-6; the match to TRBD2 covers 11 bases. This CDR3 is built from 18 residues. The V and J ends lost 0 bases and 0 bases, in that order; junction bases with no gene match: 1. Germline V gives CDR1 LGHNA, CDR2 YNFKEQ. CDR3 in amino acids: CASSQDTSGSSGANVLTF. For the CDR3, the DNA is TGTGCCAGCAGCCAAGATACTAGCGGGAGCTCTGGGGCCAACGTCCTGACTTTC.

This clonotype was found a few times. This rearrangement joins TRBV29-1 to TRBJ1-1; D is uncertain. V was shortened by 7 bases and J by 2 bases, with 8 bases between the two germline ends. The germline CDR1 and CDR2 sequences are SQVTM and ANQGSEA. CDR3 length equals 11 residues. The CDR3 loop reads CSATINTEAFF. CDR3 coding DNA: TGCAGCGCCACCATCAACACTGAAGCTTTCTTT. The full variable domain, in which reference TRBV29-1 and TRBJ1-1 provide the parts outside the CDR3, is SAVISQKPSRDICQRGTSLTIQCQVDSQVTMMFWYRQQPGQSLTLIATANQGSEATYESGFVIDKFPISRPNLTFSTLTVSNMSPEDSSIYLCSATINTEAFFGQGTRLTVV.

The rearrangement joins TRBV20-1 to TRBJ1-1; possibly TRBD1 for D (6 bases). Trimming pared 0 bases from V and 5 bases from J, leaving 10 bases between. Germline loops: CDR1 DFQATT, CDR2 SNEGSKA (reference sequence). The CDR3 totals 13 residues. CDR3 sequence: CSARDLGATEAFF. CDR3 in DNA: TGCAGTGCTAGAGATCTGGGGGCTACTGAAGCTTTCTTT.

Regarding this clonotype: At one boundary the junction diverges from the germline segment, which might be a read error. The V and J genes are TRBV12-3 or TRBV12-4 and TRBJ2-3, with D tentatively TRBD2 (7 bases). The CDR3 has 17 residues. CDR3 DNA sequence: TGTGCCAGCAGTTTACCACTCTGGACTGGGGGGGCAGATGCGCAGTATTTT. Encoded protein: CASSLPLWTGGADAQYF.

The chain combines TRBV7-3 with TRBJ1-1; D unclear. The CDR3 has 12 amino acids. The germline gives CDR1 SGHTA, CDR2 FQGTGA. V gave up 8 bases and J gave up 1 base, with 8 bases separating them. The CDR3 bases are TGTGCCAGCGGGAACAGGAACACTGAAGCTTTCTTT. Translation: CASGNRNTEAFF. The full variable domain, completed using reference TRBV7-3 and TRBJ1-1, is GAGVSQTPSNKVTEKGKYVELRCDPISGHTALYWYRQSLGQGPEFLIYFQGTGAADDSGLPNDRFFAVRPEGSVSTLKIQRTERGDSAVYLCASGNRNTEAFFGQGTRLTVV.